Listed here is a single T cell receptor beta chain. The data stem from a study of T-cell memory formation after mild COVID-19. TCRdb reprocessed the 5' RACE reads via MiXCR and lists one record per CDR3 protein. The top ten clones hold approximately 8.1% of a sample with hundreds of thousands of distinct CDR3 sequences, 20% of them seen once. The CDR3 sequence is 14 residues long. V lost 6 bases and J lost 4, with 16 bases in between. The germline gives CDR1 MNHNS, CDR2 SASEGT. Source material: PBMCs or a T cell subset sorted from them (not recorded which). J is TRBJ2-7 and V is TRBV6-1; D remains unclear. The TCR sequence derives from an adult woman who had mild COVID-19 (a few samples of this study predate the infection). Cell type and time point are not known. In nucleotides, the CDR3 is TGTGCCAGCAGGGAACCCACCGTAAGTTACGAGCAGTACTTC. Residues: CASREPTVSYEQYF.